Listed here are 27 T cell receptor beta chains from one sample, sequenced in a study of T-cell reconstitution after alpha-beta-depleted transplantation in children listed by TCRdb under 2016. The sample's treatment or condition label, decoded: allogeneic hematopoietic cell transplantation with graft depleted of TCRalphabeta T cells and CD19 B cells. Library prep was done by PCR. TCRdb lists the instrument as Illumina HiSeq 2500. Molecular barcoding was employed in the preparation of TCR libraries, with unique molecular identifiers being used to normalize TCRbeta repertoire quantification. TCRdb redid the processing of the public reads, applying fastp at Q25 and MiXCR, and retained in-frame beta chains. Entries that share a CDR3 protein sequence are merged under the most common genes and DNA. For this sample the table gives 400,000 to 450,000 distinct CDR3 sequences, of which about 40% were detected only once. The ten top clones hold 27% of the sample.

The material sequenced was PBMCs, taken before TCRalphabeta/CD19-depleted stem cell transplant. These receptors all come from a girl aged 2 to 9 with aplastic anemia, due to receive a stem cell transplant.

In this sample, this clonotype turned up a few times. This chain connects TRBV5-1 to TRBJ2-1; no clear D gene. The length of the CDR3 is 14 residues. Germline CDR1 is SGHRS and CDR2 is YFSETQ. V dropped 0 bases and J dropped 6 bases, with 10 bases sitting between them. CDR3 residues: CASSLDRKPNEQFF. In DNA, the CDR3 is TGCGCCAGCAGCTTGGACCGAAAGCCCAATGAGCAGTTCTTC.

V is TRBV11-2 and J is TRBJ2-7, with D possibly matching TRBD1 (6 bases). Germline V gene lookup returns CDR1 SGHAT and CDR2 FQNNGV. V was clipped by 8 bases and J by 6 bases, with 11 bases between them. The CDR3 consists of 11 residues. CDR3 loop: CASARGGEQYF. The DNA for the CDR3 is TGTGCCAGCGCGCGAGGGGGCGAGCAGTACTTC.

This clonotype was detected once. This chain joins TRBV28 and TRBJ1-5, with 12 bases lining up with TRBD1. Unmatched junction bases numbered 10, after V lost 11 bases and J lost 5 bases. The CDR3 has 15 residues. Per the germline V gene, CDR1 is MDHEN and CDR2 is SYDVKM. The CDR3: CACLPGQGAHQPQHF. The CDR3 region has the DNA TGTGCCTGCCTCCCGGGACAGGGGGCCCATCAGCCCCAGCATTTT.

The V and J genes are TRBV18 and TRBJ1-6; D remains ambiguous. Germline values: CDR1 KGHSH, CDR2 LQKENI. The V end was cut by 3 bases, the J end by 7 bases, with 7 bases between. CDR3 length equals 13 residues. Written as DNA, the CDR3 is TGTGCCAGCTCACCCGTTGAGAATTCACCCCTCCACTTT. The encoded protein is CASSPVENSPLHF.

Regarding this clonotype: With a much larger clone just one base away, this may be a read error. V gene TRBV20-1 combines with J gene TRBJ2-1; 8 nucleotides align to TRBD2. Germline V gene lookup returns CDR1 DFQATT and CDR2 SNEGSKA (reference sequence). CDR3 length: 15 residues. DNA for the CDR3: TGCAGAGCTACATATCCCGGGACTAGACACAATGAGCAGTTCTTC. Encoded protein: CRATYPGTRHNEQFF.

This rearrangement joins TRBV19 to TRBJ2-6; D gene unclear. The CDR3 runs 14 residues. CDR1 and CDR2 (germline): LNHDA, SQIVND (reference sequence). Trimming shortened V by 5 bases and J by 2 bases, and 7 bases separated the two germline ends. The CDR3 protein is CASSGPAGANVLTF. The CDR3 coding sequence is TGTGCCAGTAGTGGACCAGCTGGGGCCAACGTCCTGACTTTC.

This chain joins TRBV15 and TRBJ2-5; 8 positions agree with TRBD2. Germline CDR1 is LNHNV and CDR2 is YYDKDF (reference sequence). V trimming: 0 bases; J trimming: 1 base; junction bases outside the gene matches: 10. This CDR3 has 18 amino acids. The CDR3 here is CATSRDHKSSGPQETQYF. Here the CDR3 DNA reads TGTGCCACCAGCAGAGATCACAAATCTAGCGGGCCCCAAGAGACCCAGTACTTC.

This clonotype was found many times. This chain joins TRBV20-1 and TRBJ2-3; 11 bases agree with TRBD2. The junction had 10 bases not matched to a gene; V was cut back by 6 bases and J by 2 bases. CDR3 length equals 16 residues. Germline V lookup: CDR1 DFQATT, CDR2 SNEGSKA (reference sequence). The CDR3 DNA follows: TGCAGTGCGACCCCTCATAGCGGGAGGGCCACAGATACGCAGTATTTT. Protein product: CSATPHSGRATDTQYF.

This clonotype came up a few times. The CDR3 protein is CASSLAGLDSTDTQYF. The CDR3 nucleotides are TGTGCCAGCAGCTTAGCGGGCCTGGACTCTACAGATACGCAGTATTTT. The chain uses TRBV7-6 and TRBJ2-3; D may be TRBD2 (5 bases). This CDR3 has 16 residues. The germline V and J ends were trimmed by 0 bases and 3 bases, with 13 bases remaining between them. CDR1 and CDR2 (germline): SGHVS, FNYEAQ.

To note about this clonotype: Possible read error: a much larger clone is one base away. This CDR3 fails to terminate in the conserved phenylalanine or tryptophan, so it likely reflects a read error. V gene TRBV5-1 combines with J gene TRBJ2-1; 12 nucleotides agree with TRBD2. Germline CDR1 and CDR2: SGHRS and YFSETQ. CDR3 length: 16 residues. Unmatched junction bases numbered 4, after V lost 0 bases and J lost 6 bases. DNA of the CDR3: TGCGCCAGCAGCTTGGATCTAGCGGGAGGGCCCAATGAGCAGTTCCTC. Protein: CASSLDLAGGPNEQFL.

In its sample, this clonotype was seen once. The missing conserved phenylalanine or tryptophan at the end of this CDR3 makes a read error likely. CDR3 nucleotides: TGTGCCAGCAGCATACTAGCGGGAGGCAGGAGAAACATTCAGTACTTA. Residues: CASSILAGGRRNIQYL. V usage is TRBV7-2 and J usage is TRBJ2-4; 12 nucleotides line up with TRBD2. V dropped 5 bases and J dropped 6; count of bases not matched to a gene: 8. CDR1 SGHTA and CDR2 FQGNSA come from the germline V gene. The CDR3 consists of 16 residues.

This chain connects TRBV15 to TRBJ1-6, with D hard to call. Germline V gene sequence: CDR1 LNHNV, CDR2 YYDKDF (reference sequence). V dropped 8 bases and J dropped 4 bases, with 12 bases sitting between them. CDR3 size: 14 residues. In DNA, the CDR3 is TGTGCCACCGGGTCAGATTTGTATAATTCACCCCTCCACTTT. Protein product: CATGSDLYNSPLHF.

The DNA for the CDR3 is TGTGCCAGCAGCTTAATATTGGGTCGCGACAATGAGCAGTTCTTC. This encodes CASSLILGRDNEQFF. The chain combines TRBV7-2 with TRBJ2-1, with D uncertain. V was clipped by 2 bases and J by 5 bases, with 13 bases between them. In germline, CDR1 is SGHTA, CDR2 FQGNSA. The CDR3 totals 15 residues.

The chain combines TRBV6-6 with TRBJ2-7; D not resolved. Germline V gene data show CDR1 as MNHNY and CDR2 as SVGAGI (reference sequence). This CDR3 is 12 amino acids long. Deletions cut 0 bases from V and 3 bases from J, with 3 bases between. The CDR3 DNA follows: TGTGCCAGCAGTTACTCGCGCTACGAGCAGTACTTC. It specifies CASSYSRYEQYF.

This rearrangement joins TRBV20-1 to TRBJ1-5; D gene unclear. V was pared by 0 bases and J by 3 bases, with 15 bases between. The germline V gene encodes CDR1 DFQATT and CDR2 SNEGSKA (reference sequence). This CDR3 is built from 16 residues. CDR3: CSAREMATAINQPQHF. The CDR3, as DNA: TGCAGTGCTAGAGAGATGGCGACCGCAATCAATCAGCCCCAGCATTTT.

The chain combines TRBV28 with TRBJ2-2; 11 nucleotides agree with TRBD1. The ends lost 6 bases at V and 7 bases at J; junction bases unmatched: 10. Germline V gives CDR1 MDHEN, CDR2 SYDVKM. CDR3 length: 16 residues. The CDR3 region is CASSLPGQGVVGELFF. The DNA of the CDR3 is TGTGCCAGCAGCCTCCCGGGACAGGGGGTCGTCGGGGAGCTGTTTTTT.

This clonotype was detected many times. This chain connects TRBV29-1 to TRBJ2-1; the match to TRBD1 covers 9 bases. V dropped 7 bases and J dropped 7; count of bases not matched to a gene: 5. Germline-derived CDR1 and CDR2 are SQVTM and ANQGSEA. The length of the CDR3 is 12 residues. CDR3 amino acids: CSGGTGQNEQFF. DNA for the CDR3: TGCAGCGGAGGGACAGGGCAAAATGAGCAGTTCTTC.

The gene calls are TRBV6-1 and TRBJ2-7; 13 bases are shared with TRBD2. V shed 7 bases, J shed 5 bases, and the junction held 8 bases outside the gene matches. The length of the CDR3 is 15 residues. Germline values: CDR1 MNHNS, CDR2 SASEGT. As DNA, the CDR3 is TGTGCCAGCACCCGGACTAGCGGGAGAGCTCACGAGCAGTACTTC. This gives the protein CASTRTSGRAHEQYF.

This chain links TRBV29-1 with TRBJ1-1; D possibly corresponds to TRBD1 (5 bases). The CDR3 length is 14 residues. V was clipped by 1 base and J by 6 bases, with 15 bases between them. The germline gives CDR1 SQVTM, CDR2 ANQGSEA. The CDR3 loop is CSVEVQGLSAEAFF. For the CDR3, the DNA is TGCAGCGTTGAAGTGCAGGGATTATCGGCTGAAGCTTTCTTT.

The genes are TRBV3-1 and TRBJ2-3; 8 nucleotides line up with TRBD2. CDR1 is LGHDT, CDR2 YNNKEL, per germline (reference sequence). CDR3 size: 12 residues. After removal of 4 bases from V and 13 bases from J, the junction contained 7 bases not matched to a gene. Here the CDR3 DNA reads TGTGCCAGCAGCCGCCCGGGACTAGTCAAGTATTTT. This translates into CASSRPGLVKYF.

The chain links TRBV7-9 to TRBJ2-3; TRBD2 aligns across 11 bases. CDR1 and CDR2 (germline): SEHNR, FQNEAQ (reference sequence). CDR3 length: 17 amino acids. Trimming took 2 bases from V and 5 from J; bases not matched to a gene: 9. CDR3 region: CASSLKGSGRARDTQYF. The CDR3 bases are TGTGCCAGCAGCTTAAAAGGTAGCGGGAGGGCCAGAGATACGCAGTATTTT.

The table lists this clonotype with a few counts. The rearrangement joins TRBV10-3 to TRBJ1-5, with D hard to call. This CDR3 is 14 amino acids long. Germline loops: CDR1 ENHRY, CDR2 SYGVKD. Trimming pared 2 bases from V and 4 bases from J, leaving 9 bases between. CDR3 residues: CAISEAAANQPQHF. The CDR3 nucleotides read TGTGCCATCAGTGAGGCAGCAGCGAATCAGCCCCAGCATTTT.

This clonotype showed up just a few times. This sequence joins TRBV7-9 and TRBJ2-7; D is possibly TRBD1 or TRBD2 (5 bases each). The CDR3 consists of 15 residues. Trimming removed 3 bases at V and 0 bases at J, with 12 bases between. Germline loops: CDR1 SEHNR, CDR2 FQNEAQ (reference sequence). CDR3 DNA: TGTGCCAGCAGCTTGGGGGAATACTACTCCTACGAGCAGTACTTC. It specifies CASSLGEYYSYEQYF.

In this sample, this clonotype turned up a few times. J is TRBJ1-5 and V is TRBV30; no clear D gene. This CDR3 region has 14 residues. Trimming took 2 bases from V and 7 from J, leaving 15 bases between them. Germline V gene sequence: CDR1 GTSNPN, CDR2 SVGIG (reference sequence). The CDR3 sequence: CAWSTGSLGQPQHF. The CDR3 DNA sequence: TGTGCCTGGAGTACGGGGTCGCTGGGCCAGCCCCAGCATTTT.

J is TRBJ2-5 and V is TRBV9, with D possibly TRBD1 on 6 matching bases. Germline lookup yields CDR1 SGDLS and CDR2 YYNGEE. The CDR3 is 14 amino acids. Trimming removed 4 bases at V and 2 bases at J, with 12 bases between. The CDR3, as DNA: TGTGCCAGCAGCCCCGAGGGGGTTCAAGAGACCCAGTACTTC. This encodes CASSPEGVQETQYF.

This clonotype has just a few counts. This sequence joins TRBV7-8 and TRBJ2-7; maybe TRBD2 (5 bases). V gave up 0 bases and J gave up 0 bases, with 15 bases separating them. The germline V gene has CDR1 SGHVS and CDR2 FQNEAQ. The CDR3 has 17 residues. The CDR3 here is CASSLARKAAYSYEQYF. CDR3 nucleotides: TGTGCCAGCAGCTTAGCGAGAAAAGCGGCTTACTCCTACGAGCAGTACTTC. Using reference TRBV7-8 and TRBJ2-7 for the parts outside the CDR3, the full variable domain is GAGVSQSPRYKVAKRGQDVALRCDPISGHVSLFWYQQALGQGPEFLTYFQNEAQLDKSGLPSDRFFAERPEGSVSTLKIQRTQQEDSAVYLCASSLARKAAYSYEQYFGPGTRLTVT.

The V gene is TRBV27, the J gene TRBJ1-1; 10 positions match TRBD1. This CDR3 comprises 14 residues. Germline CDR1 MNHEY, CDR2 SMNVEV (reference sequence). J gave up 7 bases and V 8 bases, and 10 bases lay outside the gene matches. The CDR3 loop is CASSSRTGGREAFF. CDR3 in DNA: TGTGCCAGCTCCTCCCGGACAGGGGGACGTGAAGCTTTCTTT.